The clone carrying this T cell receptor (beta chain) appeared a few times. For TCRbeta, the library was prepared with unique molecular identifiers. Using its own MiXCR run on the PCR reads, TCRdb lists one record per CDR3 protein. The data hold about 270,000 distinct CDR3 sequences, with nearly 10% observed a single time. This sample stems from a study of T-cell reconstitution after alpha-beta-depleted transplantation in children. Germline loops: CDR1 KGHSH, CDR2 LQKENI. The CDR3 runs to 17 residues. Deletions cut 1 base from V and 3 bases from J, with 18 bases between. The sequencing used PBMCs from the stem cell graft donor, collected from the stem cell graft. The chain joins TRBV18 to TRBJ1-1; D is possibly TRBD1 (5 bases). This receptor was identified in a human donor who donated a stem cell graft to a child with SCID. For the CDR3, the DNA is TGTGCCAGCTCACCACGACACGGGGGGTCTCAAGACACTGAAGCTTTCTTT. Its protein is CASSPRHGGSQDTEAFF. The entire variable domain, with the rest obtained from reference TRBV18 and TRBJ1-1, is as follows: NAGVMQNPRHLVRRRGQEARLRCSPMKGHSHVYWYRQLPEEGLKFMVYLQKENIIDESGMPKERFSAEFPKEGPSILRIQQVVRGDSAAYFCASSPRHGGSQDTEAFFGQGTRLTVV.